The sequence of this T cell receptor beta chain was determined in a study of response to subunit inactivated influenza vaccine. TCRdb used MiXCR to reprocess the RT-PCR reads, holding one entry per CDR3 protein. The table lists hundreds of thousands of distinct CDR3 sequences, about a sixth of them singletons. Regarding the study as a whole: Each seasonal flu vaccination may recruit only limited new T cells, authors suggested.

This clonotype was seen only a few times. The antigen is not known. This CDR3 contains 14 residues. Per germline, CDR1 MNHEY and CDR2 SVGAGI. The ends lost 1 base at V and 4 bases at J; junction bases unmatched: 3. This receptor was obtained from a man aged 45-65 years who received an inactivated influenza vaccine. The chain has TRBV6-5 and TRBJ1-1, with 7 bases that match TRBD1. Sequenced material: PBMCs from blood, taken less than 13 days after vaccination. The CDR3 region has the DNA TGTGCCAGCAGTTACTATCCAGGGGGCACTGAAGCTTTCTTT. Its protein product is CASSYYPGGTEAFF.